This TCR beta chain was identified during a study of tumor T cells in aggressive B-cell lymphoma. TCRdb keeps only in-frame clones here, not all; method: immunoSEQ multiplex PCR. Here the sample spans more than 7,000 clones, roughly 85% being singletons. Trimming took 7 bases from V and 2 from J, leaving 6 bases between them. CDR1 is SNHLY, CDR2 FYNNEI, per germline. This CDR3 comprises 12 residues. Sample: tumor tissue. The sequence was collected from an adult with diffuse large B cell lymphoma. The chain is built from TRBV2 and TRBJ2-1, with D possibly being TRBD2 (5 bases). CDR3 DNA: TGTGCCAGCACGGGAACCTACAATGAGCAGTTCTTC. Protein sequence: CASTGTYNEQFF.